Listed below are T cell receptor beta chains from one sample, sequenced in a study of shared clonotypes between healthy human individuals. Sequenced by immunoSEQ multiplex PCR; TCRdb stores in-frame clones only, minus some. The table records about 1.1 million clones, about 72% of them present only once. The sequenced sample was memory CD4+ T cells from PBMCs. These receptors were collected from a man aged 18 to 29 in good health. Some clones in this sample may be carry-over from other donors' samples. Each CDR3 is given with its conserved first and last residue. A D gene is named only where the DNA matches it firmly.

d_call: .; j_call: TRBJ1-1; v_call: TRBV29-1; cdr3_aa: CSPSSNTEAFF
d_call: .; j_call: TRBJ2-5; v_call: TRBV4-3; cdr3_aa: CASRATARQETQYF
d_call: .; j_call: TRBJ2-3; v_call: TRBV29-1; cdr3_aa: CSVDAPRGTDTQYF
d_call: .; j_call: TRBJ1-1; v_call: TRBV18; cdr3_aa: CASSQNTADTEAFF
d_call: .; j_call: TRBJ1-3; v_call: TRBV19; cdr3_aa: CASSWGAGNTIYF
d_call: .; j_call: .; v_call: TRBV5-1; cdr3_aa: CASSLEGSRAYEQYF
d_call: .; j_call: TRBJ2-1; v_call: TRBV15; cdr3_aa: CATSPGTPGYNEQFF
d_call: .; j_call: TRBJ1-1; v_call: TRBV10-3; cdr3_aa: CAISEPLWRGEGQDTEAFF
d_call: .; j_call: TRBJ2-2; v_call: TRBV7-3; cdr3_aa: CASSSTPSGELFF
d_call: .; j_call: TRBJ2-5; v_call: TRBV11-2; cdr3_aa: CASSSLSTGEETQYF
d_call: .; j_call: TRBJ2-7; v_call: TRBV10-3; cdr3_aa: CAIKDSSYEQYF
d_call: .; j_call: TRBJ1-1; v_call: TRBV28; cdr3_aa: CASSLWGRNTEAFF
d_call: .; j_call: TRBJ1-4; v_call: TRBV5-1; cdr3_aa: CASSLAGSGGEKLFF
d_call: TRBD2; j_call: TRBJ2-1; v_call: TRBV7-8; cdr3_aa: CASSLAGASGRQFF
d_call: TRBD1; j_call: TRBJ2-5; v_call: TRBV19; cdr3_aa: CASSTGGGETQYF
d_call: .; j_call: TRBJ2-1; v_call: TRBV7-9; cdr3_aa: CASSPGSYNEQFF
d_call: .; j_call: TRBJ2-7; v_call: TRBV11-2; cdr3_aa: CASSLWGGEQYF
d_call: .; j_call: TRBJ2-1; v_call: TRBV28; cdr3_aa: CASSFRDTYNEQFF
d_call: TRBD2; j_call: TRBJ2-2; v_call: TRBV28; cdr3_aa: CAGGLAGNTGELFF
d_call: .; j_call: TRBJ1-2; v_call: TRBV18; cdr3_aa: CASSPRADPWGYTF
d_call: TRBD2; j_call: TRBJ2-7; v_call: TRBV18; cdr3_aa: CATRQGLALYEQYF
d_call: TRBD1; j_call: TRBJ2-4; v_call: TRBV5-1; cdr3_aa: CASSGFQQGAGKNIQYF
d_call: TRBD2; j_call: TRBJ2-1; v_call: TRBV2; cdr3_aa: CASSEAGDYPNNEQFF
d_call: .; j_call: TRBJ2-7; v_call: TRBV5-1; cdr3_aa: CASANTDLGEQYF
d_call: .; j_call: TRBJ1-3; v_call: TRBV9; cdr3_aa: CASSLVGENTIYF
d_call: .; j_call: TRBJ1-2; v_call: TRBV2; cdr3_aa: CASALGPRGYTF
d_call: .; j_call: TRBJ2-6; v_call: TRBV21-1; cdr3_aa: CASTKRGRSGANVLTF
d_call: TRBD2; j_call: TRBJ2-5; v_call: TRBV28; cdr3_aa: CASSSPGLAAGETQYF
d_call: TRBD1; j_call: TRBJ2-7; v_call: TRBV2; cdr3_aa: CASTLRQGAIEQYF
d_call: .; j_call: TRBJ2-5; v_call: TRBV28; cdr3_aa: CASSSPTEYQETQYF
d_call: .; j_call: TRBJ2-3; v_call: TRBV5-6; cdr3_aa: CASSSWPSDSAQYF
d_call: TRBD2; j_call: TRBJ2-2; v_call: TRBV6-5; cdr3_aa: CATQGLAAPGELFF
d_call: .; j_call: TRBJ2-5; v_call: TRBV5-4; cdr3_aa: CASSLVAQVRETQYF
d_call: .; j_call: TRBJ1-3; v_call: TRBV7-9; cdr3_aa: CASSSDSGNTIYF
d_call: .; j_call: TRBJ1-1; v_call: TRBV18; cdr3_aa: CASSVGRVNTEAFF
d_call: .; j_call: TRBJ2-7; v_call: TRBV12-5; cdr3_aa: CASATGDARSYEQYF
d_call: .; j_call: TRBJ1-1; v_call: TRBV30; cdr3_aa: CAWSARWEAFF
d_call: .; j_call: TRBJ1-2; v_call: TRBV19; cdr3_aa: CASTPRGDLFYGYTF
d_call: .; j_call: TRBJ1-5; v_call: TRBV28; cdr3_aa: CASSYGGAGQPQHF
d_call: .; j_call: TRBJ2-1; v_call: TRBV5-6; cdr3_aa: CASSRGLLRQGNNEQFF
d_call: .; j_call: TRBJ2-2; v_call: TRBV28; cdr3_aa: CASSLRTELGTGELFF
d_call: .; j_call: TRBJ2-3; v_call: TRBV7-3; cdr3_aa: CASSLTGPGTSTDTQYF
d_call: .; j_call: TRBJ2-2; v_call: TRBV7-2; cdr3_aa: CASSLAGNTGELFF
d_call: .; j_call: TRBJ1-2; v_call: TRBV5-6; cdr3_aa: CASSLRANYGYTF
d_call: .; j_call: TRBJ2-3; v_call: TRBV11-2; cdr3_aa: CASSLGGVSTDTQYF
d_call: TRBD1; j_call: TRBJ1-5; v_call: TRBV19; cdr3_aa: CASSIDGVRGGLRNQPQHF
d_call: .; j_call: TRBJ1-2; v_call: TRBV4-1; cdr3_aa: CASSHEGKRYGYTF
d_call: TRBD2; j_call: TRBJ2-7; v_call: TRBV27; cdr3_aa: CASRTSGWHEQYF
d_call: TRBD1; j_call: TRBJ1-2; v_call: TRBV2; cdr3_aa: CASTIVGRGHGYTF
d_call: .; j_call: TRBJ1-4; v_call: TRBV25-1; cdr3_aa: CASSAAGTNEKLFF
d_call: .; j_call: TRBJ2-7; v_call: TRBV30; cdr3_aa: CAWQGGRNYEQYF
d_call: .; j_call: TRBJ2-2; v_call: TRBV9; cdr3_aa: CASRSMGNTGELFF